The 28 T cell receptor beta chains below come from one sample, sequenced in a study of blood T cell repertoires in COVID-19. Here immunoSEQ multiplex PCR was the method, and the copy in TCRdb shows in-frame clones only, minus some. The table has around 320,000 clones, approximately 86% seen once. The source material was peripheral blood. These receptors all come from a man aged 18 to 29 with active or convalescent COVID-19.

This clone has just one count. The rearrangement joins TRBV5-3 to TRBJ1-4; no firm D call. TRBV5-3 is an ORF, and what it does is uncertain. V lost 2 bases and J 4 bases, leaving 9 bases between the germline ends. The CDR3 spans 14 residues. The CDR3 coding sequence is TGTGCCAGAAGCTTTGGACTGCTTAATGAAAAACTGTTTTTT. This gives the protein CARSFGLLNEKLFF.

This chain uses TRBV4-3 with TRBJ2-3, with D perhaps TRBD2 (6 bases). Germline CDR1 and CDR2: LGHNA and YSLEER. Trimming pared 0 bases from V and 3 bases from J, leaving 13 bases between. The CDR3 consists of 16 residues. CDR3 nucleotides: TGCGCCAGCAGCCAAGAGTGGGCGGGGAGTACAGATACGCAGTATTTT. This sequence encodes CASSQEWAGSTDTQYF.

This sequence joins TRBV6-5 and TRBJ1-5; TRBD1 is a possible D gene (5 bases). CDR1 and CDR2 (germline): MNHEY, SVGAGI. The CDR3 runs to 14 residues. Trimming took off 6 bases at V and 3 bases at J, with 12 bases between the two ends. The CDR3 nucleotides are TGTGCCAGCAGGGCGGGGGATTACAATCAGCCCCAGCATTTT. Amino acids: CASRAGDYNQPQHF.

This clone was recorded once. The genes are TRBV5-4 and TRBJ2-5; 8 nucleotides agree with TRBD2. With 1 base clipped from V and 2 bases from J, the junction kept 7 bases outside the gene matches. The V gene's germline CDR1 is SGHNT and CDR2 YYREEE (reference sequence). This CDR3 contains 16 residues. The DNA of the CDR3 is TGTGCCAGCAGCTTGCCCGGGACTAGGACTCAAGAGACCCAGTACTTC. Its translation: CASSLPGTRTQETQYF.

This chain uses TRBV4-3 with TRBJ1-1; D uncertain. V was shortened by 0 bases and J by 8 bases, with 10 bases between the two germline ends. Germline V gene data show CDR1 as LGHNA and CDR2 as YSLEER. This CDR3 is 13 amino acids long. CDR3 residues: CASSQDLVREAFF. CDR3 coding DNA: TGCGCCAGCAGCCAAGATCTGGTCAGAGAAGCTTTCTTT.

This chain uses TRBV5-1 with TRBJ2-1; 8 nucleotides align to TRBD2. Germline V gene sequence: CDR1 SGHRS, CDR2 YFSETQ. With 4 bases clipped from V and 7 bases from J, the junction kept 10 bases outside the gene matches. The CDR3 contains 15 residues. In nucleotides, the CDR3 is TGCGCCAGCAGCCGACGGACGAGCGGGGGAAATGAGCAGTTCTTC. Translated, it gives CASSRRTSGGNEQFF.

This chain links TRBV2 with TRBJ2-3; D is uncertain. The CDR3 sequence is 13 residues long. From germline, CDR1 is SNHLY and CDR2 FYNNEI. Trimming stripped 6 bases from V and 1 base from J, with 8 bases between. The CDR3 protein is CASRNRGTDTQYF. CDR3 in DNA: TGTGCCAGCAGGAATCGAGGCACAGATACGCAGTATTTT.

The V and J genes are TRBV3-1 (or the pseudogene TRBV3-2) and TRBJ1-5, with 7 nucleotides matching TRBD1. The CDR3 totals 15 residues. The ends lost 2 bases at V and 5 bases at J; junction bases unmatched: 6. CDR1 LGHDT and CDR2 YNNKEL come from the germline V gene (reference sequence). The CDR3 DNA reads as TGTGCCAGCAGCCAAAATGACAGGGACGATCAGCCCCAGCATTTT. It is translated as CASSQNDRDDQPQHF.

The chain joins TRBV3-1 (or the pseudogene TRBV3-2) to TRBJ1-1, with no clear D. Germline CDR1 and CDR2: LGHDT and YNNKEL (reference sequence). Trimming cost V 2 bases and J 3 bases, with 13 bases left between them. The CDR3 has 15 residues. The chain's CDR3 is CASSQMDGGDTEAFF. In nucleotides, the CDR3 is TGTGCCAGCAGCCAAATGGATGGCGGGGACACTGAAGCTTTCTTT.

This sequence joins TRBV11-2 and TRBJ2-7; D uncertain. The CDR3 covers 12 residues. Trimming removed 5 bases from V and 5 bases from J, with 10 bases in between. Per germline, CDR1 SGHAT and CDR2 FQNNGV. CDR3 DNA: TGTGCCAGCAGCCCGACAATCCACGAGCAGTACTTC. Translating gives CASSPTIHEQYF.

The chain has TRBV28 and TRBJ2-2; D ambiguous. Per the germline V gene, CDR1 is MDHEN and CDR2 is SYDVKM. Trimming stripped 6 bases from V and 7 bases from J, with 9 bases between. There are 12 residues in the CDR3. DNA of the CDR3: TGTGCCAGCAGCCAACGGGTCGGGGAGCTGTTTTTT. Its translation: CASSQRVGELFF.

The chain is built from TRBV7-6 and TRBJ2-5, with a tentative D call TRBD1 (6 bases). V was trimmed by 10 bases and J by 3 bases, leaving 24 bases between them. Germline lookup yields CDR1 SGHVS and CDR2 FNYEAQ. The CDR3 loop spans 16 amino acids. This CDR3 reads CATLDPYRAGKETQYF. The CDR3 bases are TGTGCCACCTTGGACCCCTACAGGGCTGGGAAAGAGACCCAGTACTTC.

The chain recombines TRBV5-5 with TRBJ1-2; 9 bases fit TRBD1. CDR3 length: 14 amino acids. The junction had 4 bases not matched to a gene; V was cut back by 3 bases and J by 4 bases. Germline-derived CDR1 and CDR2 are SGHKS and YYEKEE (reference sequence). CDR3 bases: TGTGCCAGCAGCTGGGACAGGGAACTCTATGGCTACACCTTC. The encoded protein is CASSWDRELYGYTF.

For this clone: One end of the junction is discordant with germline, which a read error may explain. The CDR3 loop is CASSLVAGRGGNTIYF. DNA of the CDR3: TGTGCCAGCAGTTTAGTGGCGGGCAGGGGTGGAAACACCATATATTTT. V is TRBV7-2 and J is TRBJ1-3; TRBD1 might be the D (6 bases). CDR1 SGHTA and CDR2 FQGNSA come from the germline V gene. The CDR3 extends over 16 amino acids. The variable domain in full, completed from reference TRBV7-2 and TRBJ1-3, reads GAGVSQSPSNKVTEKGKDVELRCDPISGHTALYWYRQSLGQGLEFLIYFQGNSAPDKSGLPSDRFSAERTGGSVSTLTIQRTQQEDSAVYLCASSLVAGRGGNTIYFGEGSWLTVV.

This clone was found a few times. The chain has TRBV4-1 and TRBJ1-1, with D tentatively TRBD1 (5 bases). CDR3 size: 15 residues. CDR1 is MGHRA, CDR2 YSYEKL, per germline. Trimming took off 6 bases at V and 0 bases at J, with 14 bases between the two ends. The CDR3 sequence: CASRRDLVMNTEAFF. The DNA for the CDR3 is TGCGCCAGCAGGCGGGACCTCGTTATGAACACTGAAGCTTTCTTT.

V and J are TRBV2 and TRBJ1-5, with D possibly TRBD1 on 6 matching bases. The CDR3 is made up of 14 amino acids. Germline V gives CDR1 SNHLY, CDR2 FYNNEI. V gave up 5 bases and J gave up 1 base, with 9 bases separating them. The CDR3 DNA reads TGTGCCAGCAGTAAGGACAGCAGCAATCAGCCCCAGCATTTT. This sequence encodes CASSKDSSNQPQHF.

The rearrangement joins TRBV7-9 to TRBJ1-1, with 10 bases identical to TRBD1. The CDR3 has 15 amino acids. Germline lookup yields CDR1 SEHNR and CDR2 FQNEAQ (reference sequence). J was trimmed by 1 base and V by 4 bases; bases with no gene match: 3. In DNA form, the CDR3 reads TGTGCCAGCAGCTCCAGACAGGGGGCGAACACTGAAGCTTTCTTT. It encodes CASSSRQGANTEAFF.

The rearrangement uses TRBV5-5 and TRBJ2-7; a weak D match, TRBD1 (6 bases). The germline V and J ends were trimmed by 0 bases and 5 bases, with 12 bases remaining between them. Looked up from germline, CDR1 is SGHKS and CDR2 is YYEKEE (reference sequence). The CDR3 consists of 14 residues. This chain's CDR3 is CASSLERGSDEQYF. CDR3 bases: TGTGCCAGCAGCTTGGAGAGGGGGTCGGACGAGCAGTACTTC. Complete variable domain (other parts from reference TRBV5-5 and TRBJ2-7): DAGVTQSPTHLIKTRGQQVTLRCSPISGHKSVSWYQQVLGQGPQFIFQYYEKEERGRGNFPDRFSARQFPNYSSELNVNALLLGDSALYLCASSLERGSDEQYFGPGTRLTVT.

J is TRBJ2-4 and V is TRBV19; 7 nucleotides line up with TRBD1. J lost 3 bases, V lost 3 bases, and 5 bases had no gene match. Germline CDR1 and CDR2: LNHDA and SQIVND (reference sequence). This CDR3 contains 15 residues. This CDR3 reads CASSMGDSYKNIQYF. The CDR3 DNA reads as TGTGCCAGTAGTATGGGGGACAGTTACAAAAACATTCAGTACTTC.

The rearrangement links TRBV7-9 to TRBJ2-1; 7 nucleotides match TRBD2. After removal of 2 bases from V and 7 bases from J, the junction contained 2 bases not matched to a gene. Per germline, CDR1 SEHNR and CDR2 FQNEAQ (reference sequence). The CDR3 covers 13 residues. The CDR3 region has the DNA TGTGCCAGCAGCTTAACGGGGGGAAATGAGCAGTTCTTC. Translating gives CASSLTGGNEQFF.

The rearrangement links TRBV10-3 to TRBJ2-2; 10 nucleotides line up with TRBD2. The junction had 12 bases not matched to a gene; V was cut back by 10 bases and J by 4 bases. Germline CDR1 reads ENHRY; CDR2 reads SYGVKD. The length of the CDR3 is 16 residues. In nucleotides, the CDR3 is TGTGCCACTCGCGGCAATATAGCGGGGGGCACCGGGGAGCTGTTTTTT. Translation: CATRGNIAGGTGELFF.

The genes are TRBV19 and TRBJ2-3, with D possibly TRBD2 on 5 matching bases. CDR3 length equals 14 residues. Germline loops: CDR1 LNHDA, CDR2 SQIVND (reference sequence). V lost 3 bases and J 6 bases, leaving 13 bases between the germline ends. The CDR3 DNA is TGTGCCAGTAGTATTATAGGAACGGGGGATACGCAGTATTTT. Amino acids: CASSIIGTGDTQYF.

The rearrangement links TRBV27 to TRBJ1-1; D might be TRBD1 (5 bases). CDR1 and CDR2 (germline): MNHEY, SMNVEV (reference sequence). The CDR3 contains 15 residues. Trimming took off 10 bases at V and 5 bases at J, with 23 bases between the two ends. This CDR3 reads CATRSPQGGGTEAFF. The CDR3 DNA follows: TGTGCCACTAGAAGCCCTCAGGGTGGGGGGACTGAAGCTTTCTTT.

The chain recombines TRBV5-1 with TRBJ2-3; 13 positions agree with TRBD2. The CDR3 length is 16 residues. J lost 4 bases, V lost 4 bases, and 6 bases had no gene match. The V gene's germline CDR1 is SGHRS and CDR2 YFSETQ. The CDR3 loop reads CASSAGTSGMADTQYF. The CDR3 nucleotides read TGCGCCAGCAGCGCAGGGACTAGCGGGATGGCAGATACGCAGTATTTT.

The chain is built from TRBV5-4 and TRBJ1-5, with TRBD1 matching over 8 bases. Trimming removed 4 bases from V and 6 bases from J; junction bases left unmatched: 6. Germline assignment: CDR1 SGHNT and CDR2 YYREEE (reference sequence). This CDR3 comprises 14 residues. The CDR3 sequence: CASSTDRAGQPQHF. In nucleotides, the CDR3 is TGTGCCAGCAGCACGGACAGGGCGGGTCAGCCCCAGCATTTT.

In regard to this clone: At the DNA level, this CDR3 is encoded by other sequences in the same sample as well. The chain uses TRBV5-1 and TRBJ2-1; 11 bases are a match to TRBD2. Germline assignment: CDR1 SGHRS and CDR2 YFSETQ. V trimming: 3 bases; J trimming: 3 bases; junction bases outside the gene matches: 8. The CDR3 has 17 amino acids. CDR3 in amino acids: CASSSGTSGSLYNEQFF. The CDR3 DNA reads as TGCGCCAGCAGCTCGGGGACTAGCGGATCTCTCTACAATGAGCAGTTCTTC.

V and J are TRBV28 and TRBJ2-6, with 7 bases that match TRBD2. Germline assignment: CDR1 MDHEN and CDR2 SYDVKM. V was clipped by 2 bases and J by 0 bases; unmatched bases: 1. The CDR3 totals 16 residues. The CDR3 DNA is TGTGCCAGCAGTTTACTAGCGGACTCTGGGGCCAACGTCCTGACTTTC. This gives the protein CASSLLADSGANVLTF.

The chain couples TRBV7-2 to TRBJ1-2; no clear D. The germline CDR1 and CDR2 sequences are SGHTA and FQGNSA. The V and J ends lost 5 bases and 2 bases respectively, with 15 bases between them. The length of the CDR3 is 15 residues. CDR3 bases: TGTGCCAGCAGCCCCCCGGGGAGCAAGAACTATGGCTACACCTTC. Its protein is CASSPPGSKNYGYTF.